Listed here are 10 T cell receptor beta chains from one sample, sequenced in a study of cytomegalovirus exposure and HLA in healthy donors. PCR involved 60 Vbeta and 13 Jbeta primers. Clones were sequenced by immunoSEQ multiplex PCR, and TCRdb holds only the in-frame ones, with some missing. The sample contains about 190,000 clones, 79% of which appear only once. The sequenced material came from PBMCs. These receptor sequences come from a woman in her forties or fifties in good health and CMV-seronegative.

The J gene is TRBJ1-1, the V gene TRBV5-8; 7 bases line up with TRBD1. The CDR3 runs 15 residues. CDR1 and CDR2 (germline): SGHTS, YDEGEE. V shed 0 bases and J 3 bases; nucleotides not matched to a gene: 5. The CDR3 loop reads CASSLEGGFYTEAFF. In nucleotides, the CDR3 is TGTGCCAGCAGCTTGGAAGGGGGCTTTTACACTGAAGCTTTCTTT.

V usage is TRBV9 and J usage is TRBJ2-5, with TRBD1 identical over 9 bases. The J call is uncertain, as TRBJ2-7 better fits the DNA end. This CDR3 comprises 14 residues. CDR1 is SGDLS and CDR2 is YYNGEE in the germline V gene. Here the CDR3 DNA reads TGTGCCAGCAGCGTAGATCTGGACAGGGGCGAGCAGTACTTC. Translation: CASSVDLDRGEQYF.

The chain carries TRBV14 and TRBJ2-1; D uncertain. The CDR3 covers 15 residues. V lost 1 base and J 0 bases, leaving 7 bases between the germline ends. Germline V lookup: CDR1 SGHDN, CDR2 FVKESK. The CDR3 nucleotides read TGTGCCAGCAGCCAAGGACGGAGCTCCTACAATGAGCAGTTCTTC. Protein: CASSQGRSSYNEQFF.

The chain joins TRBV10-3 to TRBJ1-5; D might be TRBD1 (6 bases). V was pared by 10 bases and J by 0 bases, with 16 bases between. The CDR3 sequence is 15 residues long. Germline V CDR1 and CDR2: ENHRY, SYGVKD. The CDR3 DNA reads TGTGCCACAACGTCACAGGGTAATAGCAATCAGCCCCAGCATTTT. It codes for CATTSQGNSNQPQHF.

This clone was recorded a few times. Here the CDR3 reads CASSLRRVATDTQYF. The CDR3 DNA is TGTGCCAGCAGCTTACGCCGAGTAGCCACAGATACGCAGTATTTT. This rearrangement joins TRBV7-6 to TRBJ2-3; D gene ambiguous. Germline V gene lookup returns CDR1 SGHVS and CDR2 FNYEAQ. V lost 2 bases, J lost 2 bases, and 11 bases lay in between. The CDR3 loop spans 15 amino acids.

The V and J genes are TRBV19 and TRBJ1-1; possible D gene TRBD1, 6 bases. The CDR3 sequence is 14 residues long. CDR1 LNHDA and CDR2 SQIVND come from the germline V gene (reference sequence). Trimming removed 7 bases from V and 0 bases from J, with 12 bases in between. The CDR3 DNA sequence: TGTGCCAGTAATCGGGGGGCCGTGAACACTGAAGCTTTCTTT. This codes for CASNRGAVNTEAFF.

The chain employs TRBV15 and TRBJ2-7, with D maybe TRBD2 (6 bases). Germline V gene lookup returns CDR1 LNHNV and CDR2 YYDKDF (reference sequence). The CDR3 runs to 15 residues. V lost 5 bases and J lost 6, with 20 bases in between. The CDR3 bases are TGTGCCACCAGCCGGGAGCGGAAGGGGCTGGGCGAGCAGTACTTC. It translates to CATSRERKGLGEQYF.

The chain employs TRBV7-8 and TRBJ2-3, with D possibly TRBD2 on 7 matching bases. The CDR3 runs to 20 residues. CDR1 and CDR2 (germline): SGHVS, FQNEAQ. V was pared by 0 bases and J by 0 bases, with 22 bases between. The CDR3 is CASSLALGTGRGFSTDTQYF. CDR3 bases: TGTGCCAGCAGCTTAGCTTTGGGAACAGGGAGGGGGTTTAGCACAGATACGCAGTATTTT.

This clone has a handful of counts. The gene calls are TRBV15 and TRBJ2-7; 7 nucleotides align to TRBD2. The CDR3 has 16 amino acids. The V gene's germline CDR1 is LNHNV and CDR2 YYDKDF (reference sequence). V trimming: 2 bases; J trimming: 2 bases; junction bases outside the gene matches: 9. CDR3 in DNA: TGTGCCACCAGCAGACTGGCCGGGAGGCGACCCTACGAGCAGTACTTC. Protein product: CATSRLAGRRPYEQYF.

The chain has TRBV27 and TRBJ1-2, with D maybe TRBD1 (6 bases). CDR1 is MNHEY and CDR2 is SMNVEV in the germline V gene (reference sequence). Trimming pared 2 bases from V and 4 bases from J, leaving 8 bases between. The CDR3 loop spans 13 amino acids. CDR3 protein: CASSLGQFYGYTF. The CDR3 DNA reads as TGTGCCAGCAGTTTAGGACAGTTCTATGGCTACACCTTC.